This T cell receptor (beta chain) was captured by sequencing in a study of T cell changes during pregnancy in multiple sclerosis. The protocol was immunoSEQ multiplex PCR, while the TCRdb copy is restricted to in-frame clones and leaves out a portion. The sample records roughly 70,000 clones, approximately 86% being singletons. This receptor was taken from a female donor with multiple sclerosis, enrolled in a pregnancy study. Material: peripheral blood, obtained before pregnancy.

The CDR3, as DNA: TGTGCCATCAGTGGACGGGGCAATCAGCCCCAGCATTTT. Its protein is CAISGRGNQPQHF. This chain uses TRBV10-3 with TRBJ1-5; D gene ambiguous. The CDR3 spans 13 residues. Trimming took off 4 bases at V and 2 bases at J, with 6 bases between the two ends. Germline V gene sequence: CDR1 ENHRY, CDR2 SYGVKD.